The entry that follows covers one TCR beta chain sequence. Its antigen is not known. This sample is part of a study of naive and memory T cell subsets. Findings of the study overall: No ground truth validated the naive and memory repertoire findings.

CD4 T cells were positively selected, then CD8 T cells from the CD4-negative fraction. Germline-derived CDR1 and CDR2 are MDHEN and SYDVKM. V lost 6 bases to trimming and J lost 8 bases, with 20 bases between them. The CDR3 is made up of 15 amino acids. An equimolar mix of two oligonucleotides served as the beta constant-region primer for TRBC1 and TRBC2. A 12-nucleotide UMI and the SP2 primer were added to the cDNA 3' end by oligonucleotide ligation. Nested alpha and beta constant-region primers with the SP2 primer drove four PCR rounds on ligated cDNA. TCRdb re-called the UMI-ligation and nested PCR reads with MiXCR, one entry per CDR3 protein. The sample includes some 100,000 distinct CDR3 sequences, roughly 7% of them seen just once.

The chain recombines TRBV28 with TRBJ2-1; weak D call: TRBD1 (6 bases). Sequencing input: central memory CD4+ T cells from blood. The source of this sequence is a human donor in good health. CDR3 sequence reads: CASRKQGPNNYEQFF. CDR3 DNA sequence: TGTGCCAGCAGGAAACAGGGACCCAACAATTATGAGCAGTTCTTC.